The sequence of this TCR beta chain was determined in a study of T cell changes during pregnancy in multiple sclerosis. The method was immunoSEQ multiplex PCR; TCRdb's version includes in-frame clones alone and lacks a portion of them. The repertoire holds approximately 70,000 clones, with 75% to 95% as singletons. This TCR derives from a female donor in good health, enrolled as a control in a pregnancy study. The material sequenced was peripheral blood, taken in the third trimester of pregnancy.

This CDR3 is CASSRGGPSGETQYF. The DNA of the CDR3 is TGTGCCAGCAGCCGGGGGGGACCCTCCGGAGAGACCCAGTACTTC. The J gene is TRBJ2-5, the V gene TRBV5-4, with 8 bases that match TRBD2. Germline assignment: CDR1 SGHNT and CDR2 YYREEE (reference sequence). J lost 4 bases, V lost 4 bases, and 9 bases had no gene match. This CDR3 spans 15 amino acids.